The 30 T cell receptor beta chains below were found in one sample sequenced in a study of beta chain features in type 1 diabetes. Expressed TCRB transcripts were sequenced after all isolated RNA was converted to cDNA. The method was immunoSEQ multiplex PCR; TCRdb's version includes in-frame clones alone and lacks a portion of them. Of some 270,000 clones in the sample, about 8% are singletons; the top ten hold approximately 0.93%. The sample comprised central memory CD4+ T cells from blood. These receptors were taken from a woman under 30 in good health.

The chain links TRBV11-2 to TRBJ2-7; the D call may be TRBD1 or TRBD2 (5 bases each). Between the trimmed V and J ends, which lost 3 bases and 2 bases, there was a span of 14 bases. This CDR3 has 15 amino acids. CDR1 is SGHAT and CDR2 is FQNNGV in the germline V gene. Written as DNA, the CDR3 is TGTGCCAGCAGCTTGGGGAGACAGTGGGCCTACGAGCAGTACGTC. Residues: CASSLGRQWAYEQYV.

A few counts support this clone. This sequence joins TRBV7-9 and TRBJ2-7; weak D call: TRBD1 (6 bases). The CDR3 extends over 13 amino acids. Trimming left V 7 bases short and J 4 bases short, with 14 bases between. The germline V gene has CDR1 SEHNR and CDR2 FQNEAQ (reference sequence). The DNA for the CDR3 is TGTGCCAGCACCTCCCGGGACAAATACGAGCAGTACTTC. Its protein product is CASTSRDKYEQYF.

This clone was counted only a few times. The chain couples TRBV7-3 to TRBJ2-2; 7 nucleotides line up with TRBD2. The V and J ends lost 3 bases and 7 bases, in that order; junction bases with no gene match: 8. Germline CDR1 reads SGHTA; CDR2 reads FQGTGA. The CDR3 has 15 amino acids. This CDR3 is CASSFFAGENGELFF. DNA of the CDR3: TGTGCCAGCAGCTTTTTCGCGGGAGAGAACGGGGAGCTGTTTTTT.

This clone has just a few counts. The genes are TRBV4-3 and TRBJ2-7, with TRBD2 as a possible D gene (6 bases). The CDR3 covers 17 residues. V was pared by 1 base and J by 0 bases, with 16 bases between. Germline assignment: CDR1 LGHNA and CDR2 YSLEER. CDR3 in amino acids: CASSQGYGSDLSYEQYF. The CDR3 DNA follows: TGCGCCAGCAGCCAAGGATACGGGAGCGACCTCTCCTACGAGCAGTACTTC.

Only a few counts were recorded for this clone. The V and J genes are TRBV7-2 and TRBJ2-7, with unresolved D. CDR3 length equals 17 residues. V was clipped by 0 bases and J by 0 bases, with 15 bases between them. Germline loops: CDR1 SGHTA, CDR2 FQGNSA. CDR3 region: CASSLALYSAPSYEQYF. Here the CDR3 DNA reads TGTGCCAGCAGCTTAGCGCTGTACAGCGCCCCCTCCTACGAGCAGTACTTC.

The gene calls are TRBV15 and TRBJ1-5; D not certain. The CDR3 extends over 13 amino acids. Trimming removed 2 bases from V and 5 bases from J, with 7 bases in between. Germline values: CDR1 LNHNV, CDR2 YYDKDF (reference sequence). The CDR3 spells CATSRRVDQPQHF. The CDR3, as DNA: TGTGCCACCAGCAGACGGGTGGATCAGCCCCAGCATTTT.

The rearrangement links TRBV18 to TRBJ1-2; a weak D match, TRBD1 (5 bases). Germline CDR1 reads KGHSH; CDR2 reads LQKENI. Trimming took off 3 bases at V and 2 bases at J, with 13 bases between the two ends. The CDR3 length is 15 residues. CDR3 DNA: TGTGCCAGCTCACCTCACGAGGGGTGGAACTATGGCTACACCTTC. This gives the protein CASSPHEGWNYGYTF.

This clone came up many times. The chain's CDR3 is CASSKRDGNTIYF. In nucleotides, the CDR3 is TGTGCCAGCAGCAAACGAGATGGAAACACCATATATTTT. V usage is TRBV13 and J usage is TRBJ1-3; D is unclear. Germline CDR1 reads PRHDT; CDR2 reads FYEKMQ (reference sequence). The CDR3 is 13 residues long. V was shortened by 5 bases and J by 3 bases, with 8 bases between the two germline ends.

This clone was recorded once. With a much larger clone just one base away, this may be a read error. The chain combines TRBV7-9 with TRBJ2-5; no clear D gene. This CDR3 has 11 amino acids. The germline CDR1 and CDR2 sequences are SEHNR and FQNEAQ (reference sequence). The V end was cut by 5 bases, the J end by 3 bases, with 4 bases between. The CDR3 DNA follows: TGTGCCAGCAGCCCTAAAGAGACCCAGTACTTC. It specifies CASSPKETQYF.

This clone was counted only a few times. This rearrangement joins TRBV20-1 to TRBJ2-1; D is uncertain. There are 11 residues in the CDR3. V lost 2 bases and J lost 9, with 8 bases in between. The germline V gene has CDR1 DFQATT and CDR2 SNEGSKA (reference sequence). For the CDR3, the DNA is TGCAGTGCTAGATTGGTCGGTGAGCAGTTCTTC. Residues: CSARLVGEQFF.

This clone was counted at least ten times. J is TRBJ1-5 and V is TRBV10-3; no clear D. Germline-derived CDR1 and CDR2 are ENHRY and SYGVKD. This CDR3 region has 10 residues. V lost 5 bases and J 9 bases, leaving 5 bases between the germline ends. The chain's CDR3 is CAISNWPQHF. The CDR3 DNA sequence: TGTGCCATCAGTAACTGGCCCCAGCATTTT.

This clone was counted ten times or more. The sample contains more than one DNA sequence encoding this CDR3. V and J are TRBV4-3 and TRBJ1-4, with 7 bases that match TRBD1. The germline gives CDR1 LGHNA, CDR2 YSLEER. J was trimmed by 0 bases and V by 0 bases; bases with no gene match: 4. The CDR3 has 17 residues. The CDR3 nucleotides read TGCGCCAGCAGCCAAGACCCCAGGGGGTCAACTAATGAAAAACTGTTTTTT. It translates to CASSQDPRGSTNEKLFF.

This clone was detected ten times or more. The chain combines TRBV15 with TRBJ2-1; a possible D gene is TRBD1 (5 bases). The V gene lost 5 bases and the J gene lost 6 bases, with 20 bases spanning the gap. Per the germline V gene, CDR1 is LNHNV and CDR2 is YYDKDF (reference sequence). This CDR3 is built from 16 residues. The CDR3 DNA sequence: TGTGCCACCAGCGGCCGGGCAGGGCTGGCTATCAATGAGCAGTTCTTC. This encodes CATSGRAGLAINEQFF. Using reference TRBV15 and TRBJ2-1 for the parts outside the CDR3, the full variable domain is DAMVIQNPRYQVTQFGKPVTLSCSQTLNHNVMYWYQQKSSQAPKLLFHYYDKDFNNEADTPDNFQSRRPNTSFCFLDIRSPGLGDTAMYLCATSGRAGLAINEQFFGPGTRLTVL.

This clone was seen more than once but under ten times. The chain is built from TRBV18 and TRBJ1-1; D uncertain. The CDR3 sequence is 14 residues long. V lost 3 bases and J lost 3, with 11 bases in between. Per germline, CDR1 KGHSH and CDR2 LQKENI. The chain's CDR3 is CASSPRLGDTEAFF. CDR3 coding DNA: TGTGCCAGCTCACCGCGTTTGGGCGACACTGAAGCTTTCTTT. The full variable domain, completed using reference TRBV18 and TRBJ1-1, is NAGVMQNPRHLVRRRGQEARLRCSPMKGHSHVYWYRQLPEEGLKFMVYLQKENIIDESGMPKERFSAEFPKEGPSILRIQQVVRGDSAAYFCASSPRLGDTEAFFGQGTRLTVV.

This chain connects TRBV7-2 to TRBJ1-1; no clear D gene. V lost 6 bases and J 1 base, leaving 15 bases between the germline ends. The CDR3 consists of 15 residues. Germline-derived CDR1 and CDR2 are SGHTA and FQGNSA. In DNA, the CDR3 is TGTGCCAGCAGTACTACATACCGAAGGAACACTGAAGCTTTCTTT. Its translation is CASSTTYRRNTEAFF. The whole variable domain, remainder taken from reference TRBV7-2 and TRBJ1-1, is GAGVSQSPSNKVTEKGKDVELRCDPISGHTALYWYRQSLGQGLEFLIYFQGNSAPDKSGLPSDRFSAERTGGSVSTLTIQRTQQEDSAVYLCASSTTYRRNTEAFFGQGTRLTVV.

This clone has just a few counts. This chain joins TRBV6-5 and TRBJ2-1; D is undetermined. Germline loops: CDR1 MNHEY, CDR2 SVGAGI. V was trimmed by 5 bases and J by 9 bases, leaving 8 bases between them. This CDR3 is built from 11 residues. CDR3 sequence reads: CASSLRAEQFF. For the CDR3, the DNA is TGTGCCAGCAGTCTTCGAGCTGAGCAGTTCTTC.

In its sample, this clone was seen many times. The chain uses TRBV28 and TRBJ2-7; TRBD1 is a possible D gene (6 bases). Trimming removed 6 bases from V and 11 bases from J, with 23 bases in between. The CDR3 has 14 amino acids. Germline lookup yields CDR1 MDHEN and CDR2 SYDVKM. The CDR3 nucleotides are TGTGCCAGCAGCCCTGGGACACCAAATCTCTCGGAGTACTTC. The encoded protein is CASSPGTPNLSEYF.

The gene calls are TRBV7-9 and TRBJ1-5, with 7 bases identical to TRBD1. V was pared by 5 bases and J by 7 bases, with 14 bases of the junction left unmatched. CDR1 is SEHNR, CDR2 FQNEAQ, per germline (reference sequence). The CDR3 length is 16 residues. CDR3 in DNA: TGTGCCAGCAGCAAGTCGACAGGGAGACTGCAGCAGCCCCAGCATTTT. This codes for CASSKSTGRLQQPQHF.

As for this clone: At one boundary the junction diverges from the germline segment, which might be a read error. V usage is TRBV28 and J usage is TRBJ2-6; 7 nucleotides match TRBD2. Looked up from germline, CDR1 is MDHEN and CDR2 is SYDVKM. The CDR3 consists of 18 residues. The DNA of the CDR3 is TGTGCCTGCAGTCACGGGGGGAACCTTTACTCTGGGGCCAACGTCCTGACTTTC. Protein: CACSHGGNLYSGANVLTF.

The genes are TRBV16 and TRBJ1-1; D ambiguous. V was trimmed by 2 bases and J by 7 bases, leaving 11 bases between them. Germline V CDR1 and CDR2: KGHSY, FQNENV. This CDR3 comprises 13 residues. The chain's CDR3 is CASSQVAGGEAFF. For the CDR3, the DNA is TGTGCCAGCAGCCAAGTCGCAGGTGGTGAAGCTTTCTTT.

J is TRBJ1-1 and V is TRBV7-3; a possible D gene is TRBD1 (6 bases). Germline-derived CDR1 and CDR2 are SGHTA and FQGTGA. With 0 bases removed from V and 2 bases from J, the gap between germline ends came to 16 bases. CDR3 length equals 17 residues. Here the CDR3 reads CASSLTGRGRGNTEAFF. CDR3 coding DNA: TGTGCCAGCAGCTTAACAGGCCGTGGCAGGGGAAACACTGAAGCTTTCTTT.

The chain is built from TRBV5-8 and TRBJ1-1; no firm D call. The CDR3 length is 14 residues. The V end was cut by 0 bases, the J end by 9 bases, with 15 bases between. Germline lookup yields CDR1 SGHTS and CDR2 YDEGEE. DNA of the CDR3: TGTGCCAGCAGCTTGGAGCATAGCGCCGGCCAAGCTTTCTTT. Translating gives CASSLEHSAGQAFF.

This clone was seen a handful of times. The rearrangement joins TRBV4-3 to TRBJ1-5; D might be TRBD1 (5 bases). This CDR3 comprises 15 residues. Germline CDR1 and CDR2: LGHNA and YSLEER. V was shortened by 1 base and J by 2 bases, with 9 bases between the two germline ends. CDR3 bases: TGCGCCAGCAGCCAAGTTCTGGGGCGCAATCAGCCCCAGCATTTT. Translated, it gives CASSQVLGRNQPQHF.

This clone is a singleton in its sample. V gene TRBV6-5 combines with J gene TRBJ2-5; tentative D call: TRBD2 (6 bases). Near its end, the DNA agrees better with TRBJ2-7, so the J call may be wrong. Germline CDR1 reads MNHEY; CDR2 reads SVGAGI. The CDR3 runs to 15 residues. The CDR3 reads CASSYATGAHYEQYF. Written as DNA, the CDR3 is TGTGCCAGCAGTTACGCTACGGGAGCCCACTACGAGCAGTACTTC.

The V call is TRBV29-1, the J call TRBJ1-1; no firm D call. This CDR3 comprises 10 residues. Deletions cut 0 bases from V and 8 bases from J, with 4 bases between. CDR1 SQVTM and CDR2 ANQGSEA come from the germline V gene. The CDR3 DNA reads TGCAGCGTTGAAGATGGAGAAGCTTTCTTT. Protein: CSVEDGEAFF.

There are a few counts of this clone. One junction end does not reproduce the germline sequence, and a read error may be involved. The chain employs TRBV7-2 and TRBJ2-2, with TRBD2 as a possible D gene (5 bases). CDR1 is SGHTA, CDR2 FQGNSA, per germline. The CDR3 is made up of 14 amino acids. CDR3 sequence (DNA): TGTGCTAGCAGCCCTCTAGCCGACACCGGGGAGCTGTTTTTT. Protein product: CASSPLADTGELFF.

J is TRBJ2-7 and V is TRBV29-1; 7 bases match TRBD2. Per the germline V gene, CDR1 is SQVTM and CDR2 is ANQGSEA. The CDR3 consists of 13 residues. V lost 6 bases, J lost 7 bases, and 12 bases stayed unmatched. This CDR3 reads CSVGAAQGGEQYF. CDR3 sequence (DNA): TGCAGCGTGGGAGCGGCCCAGGGAGGGGAGCAGTACTTC.

The V gene is TRBV4-2, the J gene TRBJ1-6, with D perhaps matching TRBD1 (6 bases). The CDR3 contains 16 residues. The germline V gene has CDR1 LGHNA and CDR2 YNFKEQ. V dropped 2 bases and J dropped 7 bases, with 15 bases sitting between them. The CDR3 spells CASSQNGQTLNSPLHF. In DNA, the CDR3 is TGTGCCAGCAGCCAAAACGGACAGACCCTAAATTCACCCCTCCACTTT.

This clone has a handful of counts. One end of the junction does not line up with germline, which may come from a read error. The J gene is TRBJ2-2, the V gene TRBV29-1, with 7 positions matching TRBD1. CDR3 length equals 14 residues. From germline, CDR1 is SQVTM and CDR2 ANQGSEA. CDR3 sequence reads: CSFERQGRTGELFF. The CDR3 DNA reads as TGCAGCTTTGAAAGACAGGGACGGACCGGGGAGCTGTTTTTT.

The genes are TRBV6-4 and TRBJ2-1; D is possibly TRBD2 (6 bases). V lost 2 bases and J 10 bases, leaving 12 bases between the germline ends. The CDR3 sequence is 13 residues long. Germline V gene data show CDR1 as MRHNA and CDR2 as SNTAGT. DNA of the CDR3: TGTGCCAGCAGTGACAGGTTCGGGGGAGAGCAGTTCTTC. Protein product: CASSDRFGGEQFF.